These 28 T cell receptor beta chains were sequenced from one sample in a study of blood T cell repertoires in COVID-19. The repertoire was sequenced with immunoSEQ multiplex PCR; TCRdb's copy has only in-frame clones and lacks some. The sample includes 450,000 to 500,000 clones, 70% to 90% of them seen just once. The material sequenced was peripheral blood. These TCRs come from a human donor in a cohort sampled during active COVID-19.

This chain joins TRBV6-5 and TRBJ1-1; D gene uncertain. The germline CDR1 and CDR2 sequences are MNHEY and SVGAGI. V lost 7 bases and J lost 6, with 15 bases in between. The CDR3 spans 13 residues. Here the CDR3 reads CASNKAGSSEAFF. Written as DNA, the CDR3 is TGTGCCAGCAATAAGGCCGGTAGCTCTGAAGCTTTCTTT.

Note on this clone: Compared with germline, one end of the junction differs, possibly owing to a read error. This chain joins TRBV7-2 and TRBJ2-1; 10 nucleotides align to TRBD2. CDR3 length: 14 residues. Per germline, CDR1 SGHTA and CDR2 FQGNSA. Here the CDR3 reads CASSLGTSGNGQFF. CDR3 sequence (DNA): TGTGCCAGCAGCTTAGGGACTAGCGGCAATGGGCAGTTCTTC. Based on the CDR3 plus reference TRBV7-2 and TRBJ2-1, the full variable domain is GAGVSQSPSNKVTEKGKDVELRCDPISGHTALYWYRQSLGQGLEFLIYFQGNSAPDKSGLPSDRFSAERTGGSVSTLTIQRTQQEDSAVYLCASSLGTSGNGQFFGPGTRLTVL.

The chain couples TRBV27 to TRBJ2-2; 10 bases fit TRBD2. Germline trimming cut 3 bases from V and 0 bases from J; bases unmatched to any gene: 4. Germline V gene lookup returns CDR1 MNHEY and CDR2 SMNVEV (reference sequence). The CDR3 runs to 17 residues. CDR3 region: CASSFSGRAPNTGELFF. In DNA form, the CDR3 reads TGTGCCAGCAGTTTCAGCGGGAGGGCCCCGAACACCGGGGAGCTGTTTTTT.

This rearrangement joins TRBV19 to TRBJ1-3, with TRBD1 matching over 7 bases. The CDR3 is 15 amino acids. Germline loops: CDR1 LNHDA, CDR2 SQIVND (reference sequence). Unmatched junction bases numbered 7, after V lost 6 bases and J lost 2 bases. The CDR3 nucleotides read TGTGCCAGTAGCCCACAGGGGACGACTGGAAACACCATATATTTT. Protein product: CASSPQGTTGNTIYF.

This rearrangement joins TRBV6-5 to TRBJ2-7; 8 bases align to TRBD2. V gave up 7 bases and J gave up 4 bases; unmatched junction bases: 12. Germline-derived CDR1 and CDR2 are MNHEY and SVGAGI. The CDR3 totals 15 residues. Here the CDR3 DNA reads TGTGCCAGCACTTCGGGGGGGGCTGGAGGATACGAGCAGTACTTC. Translated: CASTSGGAGGYEQYF.

This chain joins TRBV6-5 and TRBJ1-1; possible D gene TRBD1, 6 bases. V shed 8 bases and J shed 5 bases, with 21 bases lying between them. This CDR3 comprises 15 residues. Per the germline V gene, CDR1 is MNHEY and CDR2 is SVGAGI. DNA of the CDR3: TGTGCCAGCGCTCGGACGAACAGGGCGAGGACTGAAGCTTTCTTT. Amino acids: CASARTNRARTEAFF.

The V and J genes are TRBV19 and TRBJ2-7; 12 bases align to TRBD2. Germline V lookup: CDR1 LNHDA, CDR2 SQIVND (reference sequence). The CDR3 loop spans 15 amino acids. Germline trimming cut 5 bases from V and 2 bases from J; bases unmatched to any gene: 4. CDR3 residues: CASSFASGGAYEQYF. CDR3 in DNA: TGTGCCAGTAGTTTTGCTAGCGGGGGGGCCTACGAGCAGTACTTC.

The CDR3 protein is CSVGAGTGGNEQFF. In DNA, the CDR3 is TGCAGCGTTGGGGCCGGGACAGGGGGCAATGAGCAGTTCTTC. The chain couples TRBV29-1 to TRBJ2-1; 11 positions agree with TRBD1. The CDR3 consists of 14 residues. J was trimmed by 6 bases and V by 4 bases; bases with no gene match: 5. Germline V gene data show CDR1 as SQVTM and CDR2 as ANQGSEA.

The chain is built from TRBV7-6 and TRBJ2-1; 9 nucleotides line up with TRBD1. Per the germline V gene, CDR1 is SGHVS and CDR2 is FNYEAQ. The CDR3 sequence is 16 residues long. Trimming at V came to 6 bases and at J to 4 bases, leaving 10 bases not matched to a gene. CDR3 sequence: CASSPFRDRDYNEQFF. CDR3 bases: TGTGCCAGCAGTCCGTTCCGGGACAGGGATTACAATGAGCAGTTCTTC. Full variable domain (rest looked up from reference TRBV7-6 and TRBJ2-1): GAGVSQSPRYKVTKRGQDVALRCDPISGHVSLYWYRQALGQGPEFLTYFNYEAQQDKSGLPNDRFSAERPEGSISTLTIQRTEQRDSAMYRCASSPFRDRDYNEQFFGPGTRLTVL.

The CDR3: CASGTTPGNTIYF. Here the CDR3 DNA reads TGTGCCAGCGGTACGACACCCGGAAACACCATATATTTT. The V call is TRBV6-5, the J call TRBJ1-3; no reliable D call. The V end was cut by 8 bases, the J end by 4 bases, with 12 bases between. From germline, CDR1 is MNHEY and CDR2 SVGAGI. The CDR3 totals 13 residues.

This chain links TRBV7-9 with TRBJ2-7; 11 bases match TRBD1. CDR3 size: 15 residues. V gave up 0 bases and J gave up 7 bases; unmatched junction bases: 5. Germline CDR1 reads SEHNR; CDR2 reads FQNEAQ (reference sequence). The chain's CDR3 is CASSLAGQGAEEQYF. The CDR3 DNA reads as TGTGCCAGCAGCTTAGCTGGACAGGGGGCTGAAGAGCAGTACTTC.

The J gene is TRBJ2-3, the V gene TRBV6-2 or TRBV6-3; 7 bases align to TRBD2. CDR3 length equals 18 residues. Germline V gene lookup returns CDR1 MNHEY and CDR2 SVGEGT. V gave up 7 bases and J gave up 1 base; unmatched junction bases: 17. The CDR3 protein is CASTPFFGRVGGTDTQYF. The CDR3, as DNA: TGTGCCAGCACCCCCTTTTTTGGGAGGGTCGGAGGCACAGATACGCAGTATTTT.

The sample holds many counts of this clone. The chain links TRBV18 to TRBJ1-5; D may be TRBD1 (5 bases). This CDR3 region has 14 residues. V dropped 3 bases and J dropped 7 bases, with 13 bases sitting between them. CDR1 and CDR2 (germline): KGHSH, LQKENI. The CDR3 DNA is TGTGCCAGCTCACCGCAGGGTTTAGGACAGCCCCAGCATTTT. Its translation: CASSPQGLGQPQHF. Full variable domain (remainder filled in from reference TRBV18 and TRBJ1-5): NAGVMQNPRHLVRRRGQEARLRCSPMKGHSHVYWYRQLPEEGLKFMVYLQKENIIDESGMPKERFSAEFPKEGPSILRIQQVVRGDSAAYFCASSPQGLGQPQHFGDGTRLSIL.

V is TRBV7-9 and J is TRBJ1-5; D might be TRBD1 (5 bases). This CDR3 contains 15 residues. In germline, CDR1 is SEHNR, CDR2 FQNEAQ (reference sequence). V lost 3 bases to trimming and J lost 0 bases, with 9 bases between them. The CDR3 region is CASSFSDTSNQPQHF. The CDR3 DNA reads TGTGCCAGCAGCTTCTCGGACACTAGCAATCAGCCCCAGCATTTT.

This clone was seen only once. This chain joins TRBV29-1 and TRBJ1-3; TRBD1 agrees at 8 bases. Trimming removed 7 bases from V and 5 bases from J; junction bases left unmatched: 16. Germline V lookup: CDR1 SQVTM, CDR2 ANQGSEA. There are 16 residues in the CDR3. The CDR3 is CSAQIVRGTGRNTIYF. CDR3 DNA sequence: TGCAGCGCCCAAATCGTCCGGGGGACAGGCCGAAACACCATATATTTT.

This chain uses TRBV11-2 with TRBJ2-5; D remains ambiguous. The CDR3 totals 14 residues. Germline CDR1 reads SGHAT; CDR2 reads FQNNGV. The V end lost 3 bases, the J end lost 0 bases, and 8 bases lay between the germline ends. The CDR3, as DNA: TGTGCCAGCAGCTTTCGTGCGTACCAAGAGACCCAGTACTTC. This sequence encodes CASSFRAYQETQYF.

CDR3 sequence reads: CASSLDSGQETQYF. In nucleotides, the CDR3 is TGTGCCAGCAGCTTGGACTCGGGGCAAGAGACCCAGTACTTC. The chain has TRBV5-4 and TRBJ2-5; D might be TRBD2 (5 bases). The CDR3 sequence is 14 residues long. V was trimmed by 0 bases and J by 2 bases, leaving 8 bases between them. The germline V gene has CDR1 SGHNT and CDR2 YYREEE (reference sequence).

The V call is TRBV5-6, the J call TRBJ2-7; TRBD1 might be the D (6 bases). The CDR3 extends over 15 amino acids. V lost 0 bases to trimming and J lost 3 bases, with 13 bases between them. Germline assignment: CDR1 SGHDT and CDR2 YYEEEE. In nucleotides, the CDR3 is TGTGCCAGCAGCTTGGCCCCAGGGGTGAACTACGAGCAGTACTTC. Its translation is CASSLAPGVNYEQYF.

The CDR3 DNA reads as TGTGCCAGCAGTCGGGGGGAGGTAGGAAACATTCAGTACTTC. Translation gives CASSRGEVGNIQYF. The V and J genes are TRBV28 and TRBJ2-4, with 7 bases matching TRBD2. The junction had 7 bases not matched to a gene; V was cut back by 5 bases and J by 6 bases. Looked up from germline, CDR1 is MDHEN and CDR2 is SYDVKM. This CDR3 comprises 14 residues.

Only a few counts were recorded for this clone. The J gene is TRBJ2-7, the V gene TRBV11-2; D possibly corresponds to TRBD1 (6 bases). The CDR3 runs 15 residues. With 2 bases removed from V and 6 bases from J, the gap between germline ends came to 17 bases. Germline V gives CDR1 SGHAT, CDR2 FQNNGV. CDR3 coding DNA: TGTGCCAGCAGCTTACGGGCAGGGGCCCCGGGCGAGCAGTACTTC. Its protein is CASSLRAGAPGEQYF.

This chain links TRBV6-5 with TRBJ1-5, with TRBD1 matching over 8 bases. From germline, CDR1 is MNHEY and CDR2 SVGAGI. V gave up 4 bases and J gave up 5 bases; unmatched junction bases: 1. The CDR3 covers 13 residues. This CDR3 is CASSSTGDQPQHF. In nucleotides, the CDR3 is TGTGCCAGCAGTTCGACAGGGGATCAGCCCCAGCATTTT.

The chain recombines TRBV19 with TRBJ2-3; a possible D gene is TRBD2 (5 bases). The germline CDR1 and CDR2 sequences are LNHDA and SQIVND (reference sequence). V was shortened by 3 bases and J by 1 base, with 17 bases between the two germline ends. CDR3 length: 17 amino acids. The CDR3 coding sequence is TGTGCCAGTAGTATTCCCCGAGCGGTTAGGGGCACAGATACGCAGTATTTT. Translation: CASSIPRAVRGTDTQYF.

The chain is built from TRBV5-4 and TRBJ2-5, with D unclear. The V end lost 0 bases, the J end lost 3 bases, and 6 bases lay between the germline ends. CDR1 and CDR2 (germline): SGHNT, YYREEE (reference sequence). The CDR3 spans 13 residues. This CDR3 is CASSLAVEETQYF. CDR3 DNA sequence: TGTGCCAGCAGCTTGGCCGTTGAAGAGACCCAGTACTTC. Combining the CDR3 with reference TRBV5-4 and TRBJ2-5 gives the whole variable domain ETGVTQSPTHLIKTRGQQVTLRCSSQSGHNTVSWYQQALGQGPQFIFQYYREEENGRGNFPPRFSGLQFPNYSSELNVNALELDDSALYLCASSLAVEETQYFGPGTRLLVL.

The V and J genes are TRBV5-6 and TRBJ1-3; D call uncertain. Between the trimmed V and J ends, which lost 4 bases and 2 bases, there was a span of 13 bases. Looked up from germline, CDR1 is SGHDT and CDR2 is YYEEEE. The CDR3 spans 15 residues. The CDR3 spells CASSPPAGTGNTIYF. CDR3 nucleotide sequence: TGTGCCAGCAGCCCTCCGGCGGGAACTGGAAACACCATATATTTT.

This clone was recorded a few times. V usage is TRBV7-2 and J usage is TRBJ1-5; TRBD1 agrees at 7 bases. J was trimmed by 3 bases and V by 5 bases; bases with no gene match: 7. This CDR3 contains 15 residues. The V gene's germline CDR1 is SGHTA and CDR2 FQGNSA. CDR3: CASSPQTGINQPQHF. CDR3 nucleotide sequence: TGTGCCAGCAGCCCCCAGACAGGGATCAATCAGCCCCAGCATTTT.

The chain joins TRBV28 to TRBJ1-3; no reliable D call. V lost 9 bases to trimming and J lost 0 bases, with 12 bases between them. Germline CDR1 MDHEN, CDR2 SYDVKM. The CDR3 totals 14 residues. The CDR3 DNA reads TGTGCCAGTCTGTCGCGGAGCTCTGGAAACACCATATATTTT. Its translation is CASLSRSSGNTIYF. The full variable domain, rest sourced from reference TRBV28 and TRBJ1-3, is DVKVTQSSRYLVKRTGEKVFLECVQDMDHENMFWYRQDPGLGLRLIYFSYDVKMKEKGDIPEGYSVSREKKERFSLILESASTNQTSMYLCASLSRSSGNTIYFGEGSWLTVV.

The genes are TRBV19 and TRBJ2-3; possible D gene TRBD2, 6 bases. The germline V and J ends were trimmed by 7 bases and 6 bases, with 17 bases remaining between them. CDR3 length: 14 amino acids. Per the germline V gene, CDR1 is LNHDA and CDR2 is SQIVND (reference sequence). The CDR3 region has the DNA TGTGCCAGTAAGCCTTACAGGAGGGGCGATACGCAGTATTTT. Protein: CASKPYRRGDTQYF.

This chain joins TRBV12-3 or TRBV12-4 and TRBJ2-3; D unresolved. This CDR3 region has 13 residues. V shed 4 bases and J shed 2 bases, with 7 bases lying between them. CDR3 region: CASSSQATDTQYF. The CDR3 coding sequence is TGTGCCAGCAGTTCCCAAGCCACAGATACGCAGTATTTT.